These 10 T cell receptor beta chains came from one sample sequenced in a study of blood T cell repertoires in COVID-19. Assay: immunoSEQ multiplex PCR; the TCRdb copy retains only in-frame clones and omits some. This sample has 250,000 to 300,000 clones, with roughly 79% found just once. Material for sequencing was peripheral blood. All receptors come from a woman aged 55-70 years with active or convalescent COVID-19.

This clone was observed a few times. J is TRBJ2-7 and V is TRBV5-4, with a weak D call TRBD2 (5 bases). Germline V gene sequence: CDR1 SGHNT, CDR2 YYREEE (reference sequence). The CDR3 extends over 15 amino acids. V was trimmed by 0 bases and J by 4 bases, leaving 14 bases between them. DNA for the CDR3: TGTGCCAGCAGCTTGGACCCCGCGGGTCCGTACGAGCAGTACTTC. It codes for CASSLDPAGPYEQYF.

The chain employs TRBV28 and TRBJ1-3, with D unresolved. With 7 bases removed from V and 0 bases from J, the gap between germline ends came to 10 bases. Germline V gives CDR1 MDHEN, CDR2 SYDVKM. The CDR3 covers 14 residues. The CDR3 sequence: CASTEQSSGNTIYF. The DNA for the CDR3 is TGTGCCAGCACGGAACAGAGCTCTGGAAACACCATATATTTT.

This clone occurred once. V usage is TRBV9 and J usage is TRBJ1-4, with 7 bases aligning to TRBD1. J gave up 4 bases and V 4 bases, and 7 bases lay outside the gene matches. Per germline, CDR1 SGDLS and CDR2 YYNGEE. This CDR3 is 15 amino acids long. This chain's CDR3 is CASSFHGQDNEKLFF. The CDR3 nucleotides are TGTGCCAGCAGCTTCCATGGACAGGATAATGAAAAACTGTTTTTT.

The chain has TRBV10-3 and TRBJ1-4; the match to TRBD1 covers 10 bases. The CDR3 runs to 13 residues. V shed 10 bases and J 7 bases; nucleotides not matched to a gene: 6. Germline V gene sequence: CDR1 ENHRY, CDR2 SYGVKD. CDR3 region: CATQDRGSEKLFF. The CDR3 bases are TGTGCCACCCAGGACAGGGGGAGTGAAAAACTGTTTTTT.

This chain connects TRBV7-9 to TRBJ1-1, with D possibly TRBD1 on 6 matching bases. CDR1 SEHNR and CDR2 FQNEAQ come from the germline V gene (reference sequence). The V end lost 10 bases, the J end lost 6 bases, and 15 bases lay between the germline ends. The CDR3 spans 12 residues. CDR3 DNA sequence: TGTGCCACCACGGGGGGGGGCGCTGAAGCTTTCTTT. This encodes CATTGGGAEAFF.

This rearrangement joins TRBV7-2 to TRBJ2-5; maybe TRBD1 (6 bases). Germline CDR1 is SGHTA and CDR2 is FQGNSA. V dropped 5 bases and J dropped 1 base, with 11 bases sitting between them. The CDR3 length is 14 residues. CDR3 coding DNA: TGTGCCAGCAGCCTTCAGACAGGCCAAGAGACCCAGTACTTC. This gives the protein CASSLQTGQETQYF.

The V and J genes are TRBV6-6 and TRBJ1-5, with a tentative D call TRBD1 (6 bases). Germline V CDR1 and CDR2: MNHNY, SVGAGI (reference sequence). The CDR3 runs 15 residues. Trimming took off 7 bases at V and 11 bases at J, with 24 bases between the two ends. For the CDR3, the DNA is TGTGCCAGCACTCGCGGGACAACAAACGGAGTAGCCCAGCATTTT. Translation: CASTRGTTNGVAQHF.

In this sample, this clone turned up a few times. The rearrangement links TRBV27 to TRBJ1-1, with 8 nucleotides matching TRBD1. V lost 4 bases and J lost 4; bases outside the gene matches: 11. CDR1 is MNHEY and CDR2 is SMNVEV in the germline V gene (reference sequence). The CDR3 spans 16 residues. CDR3 protein: CASSSGSDRVGTEAFF. CDR3 DNA sequence: TGTGCCAGCAGTTCCGGGTCGGACAGGGTGGGCACTGAAGCTTTCTTT.

V and J are TRBV28 and TRBJ1-1, with a tentative D call TRBD1 (6 bases). The CDR3 sequence is 16 residues long. Germline lookup yields CDR1 MDHEN and CDR2 SYDVKM. V was shortened by 5 bases and J by 0 bases, with 16 bases between the two germline ends. The CDR3, as DNA: TGTGCCAGCAGTCCGAGGGGGTTTTACATGAACACTGAAGCTTTCTTT. This gives the protein CASSPRGFYMNTEAFF.

The chain has TRBV12-3 or TRBV12-4 and TRBJ1-1; 10 bases align to TRBD1. The CDR3 sequence is 12 residues long. V lost 6 bases and J lost 11; bases outside the gene matches: 6. CDR3 DNA: TGTGCCAGCAGCAAGGGACAGGGGTCCGCTTTCTTT. Translating it yields CASSKGQGSAFF.